Listed here are 7 T cell receptor beta chains from one sample, sequenced in a study of blood T cell repertoires in COVID-19 (dated by TCRdb to between 2020 and 2021). The library was generated by the immunoSEQ multiplex PCR assay. Drawn from immuneACCESS, this table holds only the in-frame rearrangements with V and J called that TCRdb kept. Clones are partly lost; checked studies trace under half to an unresolved V gene and leave the rest unexplained. The table for this sample lists 200,000 or so clones; 70% to 90% of them were counted only once. Of the sample, about 20% is held by the ten largest clones. Sequenced material: peripheral blood. Receptor source: a person aged 70 to 85 with COVID-19, enrolled during active disease.

The rearrangement uses TRBV28 and TRBJ2-1, with 8 bases aligning to TRBD2. This CDR3 spans 15 amino acids. Trimming removed 3 bases from V and 3 bases from J; junction bases left unmatched: 4. Germline V gene data show CDR1 as MDHEN and CDR2 as SYDVKM. DNA of the CDR3: TGTGCCAGCAGTTTCCCGGGACTAGACTACAATGAGCAGTTCTTC. Translating gives CASSFPGLDYNEQFF.

The V and J genes are TRBV7-2 and TRBJ2-1; 11 bases agree with TRBD2. After removal of 0 bases from V and 8 bases from J, the junction contained 12 bases not matched to a gene. Germline V gene data show CDR1 as SGHTA and CDR2 as FQGNSA. This CDR3 spans 18 amino acids. The CDR3 reads CASSLARLAGGMAHEQFF. The CDR3 region has the DNA TGTGCCAGCAGCTTAGCGAGGCTAGCGGGAGGTATGGCCCATGAGCAGTTCTTC.

V usage is TRBV6-2 or TRBV6-3 and J usage is TRBJ2-7; tentative D call: TRBD2 (7 bases). V was trimmed by 4 bases and J by 4 bases, leaving 14 bases between them. Germline assignment: CDR1 MNHEY and CDR2 SVGEGT. This CDR3 spans 14 amino acids. CDR3 bases: TGTGCCAGCAGTTGGGGGGGCTCGTCGTACGAGCAGTACTTC. Protein product: CASSWGGSSYEQYF.

The gene calls are TRBV3-1 (or the pseudogene TRBV3-2) and TRBJ2-4; 16 bases are a match to TRBD2. Looked up from germline, CDR1 is LGHDT and CDR2 is YNNKEL (reference sequence). This CDR3 contains 24 residues. V trimming: 4 bases; J trimming: 0 bases; junction bases outside the gene matches: 21. The CDR3 here is CASSRYTCGTSGGAFLRAKNIQYF. DNA of the CDR3: TGTGCCAGCAGCCGATACACATGTGGGACTAGCGGGGGGGCTTTCCTGCGAGCCAAAAACATTCAGTACTTC.

The gene calls are TRBV7-9 and TRBJ2-5; maybe TRBD1 (6 bases). Trimming took off 5 bases at V and 6 bases at J, with 19 bases between the two ends. The CDR3 length is 15 residues. CDR1 is SEHNR, CDR2 FQNEAQ, per germline (reference sequence). The CDR3 sequence is CASSPPGQRRQTQYF. CDR3 sequence (DNA): TGTGCCAGCAGCCCACCTGGACAGCGGAGGCAGACCCAGTACTTC.

This sequence joins TRBV12-3 or TRBV12-4 and TRBJ2-7, with 7 bases that match TRBD1. The CDR3 spans 13 residues. J was trimmed by 0 bases and V by 6 bases; bases with no gene match: 2. The CDR3 is CASRQGSSYEQYF. CDR3 in DNA: TGTGCCAGCAGACAGGGGTCCTCCTACGAGCAGTACTTC.

This clone was seen ten or more times. This sequence joins TRBV6-1 and TRBJ1-5; D remains unclear. This CDR3 contains 16 residues. V lost 2 bases and J 0 bases, leaving 11 bases between the germline ends. Germline-derived CDR1 and CDR2 are MNHNS and SASEGT. CDR3 coding DNA: TGTGCCAGCAGTGAATTTACATCCCTTAGCAATCAGCCCCAGCATTTT. It is translated as CASSEFTSLSNQPQHF.